Below, one T cell receptor (beta chain) is given with its context. The CDR3 end is not reached by the read, which stops 3 residues before it; the germline J gene fills it in. The data belong to a study of T cells in women clearing cervical HPV infection. Across the study: Blood came at first lesion visit for cases, post-clearance for controls.

The J segment lost 3 bases and the V segment lost 0 bases, leaving 2 bases of the junction unmatched. CDR1 and CDR2 from the germline V gene are KGHSH and LQKENI. This CDR3 contains 16 residues. Sequenced by immunoSEQ multiplex PCR; TCRdb stores in-frame clones only, minus some. Its table lists more than 20,000 clones. The receptor was derived from a woman aged 18-70 years with a cervical HPV16 infection that either progressed to CIN3+ or cleared (not recorded which). What was sequenced was blood buffy coat. The rearrangement links TRBV18 to TRBJ2-1; 10 bases are a match to TRBD2. The DNA read from the CDR3 is TGTGCCAGCTCACCACCTGTAGCGGGAGGCTACAATGAG. This gives the protein CASSPPVAGGYNE. The entire CDR3 is CASSPPVAGGYNEQFF. The whole variable domain, remainder taken from reference TRBV18 and TRBJ2-1, is NAGVMQNPRHLVRRRGQEARLRCSPMKGHSHVYWYRQLPEEGLKFMVYLQKENIIDESGMPKERFSAEFPKEGPSILRIQQVVRGDSAAYFCASSPPVAGGYNEQFFGPGTRLTVL.